This record covers a single T cell receptor (beta chain). The antigen remains unidentified. This CDR3 has 16 residues. V gave up 2 bases and J gave up 5 bases, with 15 bases separating them. Germline values: CDR1 MDHEN, CDR2 SYDVKM. The data are from a study of cytomegalovirus exposure and HLA in healthy donors. Findings of the study overall: HLA alleles showed associations with 15,000 to 20,000 TCR beta sequences in a later analysis, at a 0.05 false discovery rate.

Primers included in the PCR were 60 Vbeta and 13 Jbeta primers. Assay used: immunoSEQ multiplex PCR; TCRdb lists only in-frame clones, some missing. The sample lists some 100,000 clones; about 79% were seen once. The chain links TRBV28 to TRBJ1-4; possible D gene TRBD1, 6 bases. This sequence was found in a young woman in good health and CMV-seronegative. The sample consisted of PBMCs. The CDR3, as DNA: TGTGCCAGCAGTTTACGGTCCAGGGGCGCAAATGAAAAACTGTTTTTT. Translation gives CASSLRSRGANEKLFF.